The clone carrying this T cell receptor beta chain was seen only a few times. The sample belongs to a study of blood T cell repertoires in COVID-19. The wider study: COVID-19 samples from acute and convalescent phases originated in the United States, Italy and Spain. Sample material is recorded as cDNA or gDNA derived from T cells, B-cell-depleted T cells, or PBMCs.

Per the original data handling: Nucleated cell number was recorded as an estimate derived from reference gene primer amplification. Clones were sequenced by immunoSEQ multiplex PCR, and TCRdb holds only the in-frame ones, with some missing. V, J and clone size derive from that table, while D and trimming were established from the DNA sequence. Of around 190,000 clones listed, 88% are singletons. Germline values: CDR1 GTSNPN, CDR2 SVGIG (reference sequence). This CDR3 region has 14 residues. Trimming took 4 bases from V and 4 from J, leaving 13 bases between them. Sequenced material: peripheral blood. The receptor's source is a human donor in a cohort sampled during active COVID-19. The V call is TRBV30, the J call TRBJ2-2, with a possible D match to TRBD2 (5 bases). CDR3 DNA sequence: TGTGCCTGGAACCCGGTGGGGAGCACCGGGGAGCTGTTTTTT. This sequence encodes CAWNPVGSTGELFF.